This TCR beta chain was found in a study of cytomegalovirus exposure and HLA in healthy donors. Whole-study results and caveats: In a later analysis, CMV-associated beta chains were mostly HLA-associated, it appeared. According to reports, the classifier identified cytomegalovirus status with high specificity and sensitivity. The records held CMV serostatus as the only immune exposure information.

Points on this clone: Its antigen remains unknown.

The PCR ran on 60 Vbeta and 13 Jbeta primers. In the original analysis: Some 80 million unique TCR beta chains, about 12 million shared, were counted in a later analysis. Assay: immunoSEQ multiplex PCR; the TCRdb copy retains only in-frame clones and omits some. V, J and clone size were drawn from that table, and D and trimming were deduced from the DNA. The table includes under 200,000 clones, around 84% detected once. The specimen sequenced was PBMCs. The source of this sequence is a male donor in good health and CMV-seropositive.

Here the CDR3 reads CASSQATGVEQYF. The CDR3 DNA is TGCGCCAGCAGCCAAGCGACAGGGGTCGAGCAGTACTTC. The chain couples TRBV4-3 to TRBJ2-7; 8 positions agree with TRBD1. Looked up from germline, CDR1 is LGHNA and CDR2 is YSLEER. The CDR3 consists of 13 residues. The trim removed 1 base at V and 6 bases at J, leaving 2 bases unmatched.